This paragraph reports one TCR beta chain. Its antigen is unidentified. Only in-frame clones appear in the TCRdb table, and some are missing; sequencing was by immunoSEQ multiplex PCR. The table includes about 370,000 clones, over 75% detected once. This entry is derived from a study of Ad26.COV2.S vaccination and SARS-CoV-2 variants. Across the whole study: Donor was one of the participants in the Ad26.COV2.S arm of the COV1001 trial.

This sample's treatment: 15 to 20 received Ad26.COV2.S at low or high dose, single or two shots; about five received placebo; per-sample allocation not given. Samples analyzed were those drawn on day 63 after the first vaccine or placebo injection. Study-level results: Post-vaccination spike-specific CD8+ and CD4+ T cell responses reportedly had substantial breadth.

The CDR3 is 17 amino acids. Trimming at V came to 1 base and at J to 5 bases, leaving 13 bases not matched to a gene. Germline CDR1 is SGHNT and CDR2 is YYREEE (reference sequence). The sequence derives from a person between 18 and 59 years old who received the Ad26.COV2.S COVID-19 vaccine or a placebo. The rearrangement joins TRBV5-4 to TRBJ2-7, with 9 bases matching TRBD2. Specimen: peripheral blood, collected in a trial of Ad26.COV2.S vaccine versus placebo. CDR3 loop: CASSLFPKGGRENEQYF. The CDR3 DNA sequence: TGTGCCAGCAGCTTGTTCCCCAAGGGCGGGAGGGAAAACGAGCAGTACTTC.